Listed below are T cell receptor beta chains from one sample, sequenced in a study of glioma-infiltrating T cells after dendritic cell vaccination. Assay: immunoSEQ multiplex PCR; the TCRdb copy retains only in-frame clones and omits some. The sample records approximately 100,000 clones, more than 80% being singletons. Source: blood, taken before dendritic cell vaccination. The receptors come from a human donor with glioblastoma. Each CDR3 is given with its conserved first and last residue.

CDR3: CASSLGGQQPQHF
J: TRBJ1-5
V: TRBV11-2
length: 13

CDR3: CASSLESQGWDEQFF
J: TRBJ2-1
V: TRBV11-3
length: 15

CDR3: CASLRNGGPVYGYTF
J: TRBJ1-2
V: TRBV19
length: 15

CDR3: CASSLSGTLYNEQFF
J: TRBJ2-1
V: TRBV7-2
length: 15

CDR3: CASSPSTSGDNEQFF
J: TRBJ2-1
V: TRBV7-2
length: 15

CDR3: CASSLGLPFEQYF
J: -
V: TRBV7-8
length: 13

CDR3: CASSIRNEKLFF
J: TRBJ1-4
V: TRBV28
length: 12

CDR3: CASSWKQGANSPLHF
J: TRBJ1-6
V: TRBV7-2
length: 15

CDR3: CASSESGQSEAFF
J: TRBJ1-1
V: TRBV10-1
length: 13

CDR3: CASSGAGGLGDTQYF
J: TRBJ2-3
V: TRBV6-1
length: 15

CDR3: CASSPPDRTYEQYF
J: TRBJ2-7
V: TRBV5-1
length: 14

CDR3: CASSFGAGQIAYEQYF
J: TRBJ2-7
V: TRBV7-6
length: 16

CDR3: CASSLGRVHEQFF
J: TRBJ2-1
V: TRBV27
length: 13

CDR3: CASSLRGGITGELFF
J: TRBJ2-2
V: TRBV6-1
length: 15

CDR3: CASSQGQDGGYTF
J: TRBJ1-2
V: TRBV4-3
length: 13

CDR3: CASSSTPYQETQYF
J: TRBJ2-5
V: TRBV7-2
length: 14

CDR3: CASSRRVEETQYF
J: TRBJ2-5
V: TRBV6-5
length: 13

CDR3: CASSIRQGLYGYTF
J: TRBJ1-2
V: TRBV11-3
length: 14

CDR3: CASSPDRVGGEKLFF
J: TRBJ1-4
V: TRBV7-6
length: 15

CDR3: CASSMTAHSNQPQHF
J: TRBJ1-5
V: TRBV19
length: 15

CDR3: CASSSPGAAGNTIYF
J: TRBJ1-3
V: TRBV7-2
length: 15

CDR3: CASSFLRGGPAEEQYF
J: TRBJ2-7
V: TRBV19
length: 16

CDR3: CASSRGSENEQYF
J: -
V: TRBV11-3
length: 13

CDR3: CASSGHGTAGSYGYTF
J: TRBJ1-2
V: TRBV7-9
length: 16

CDR3: CSVAGQGGETQYF
J: TRBJ2-5
V: TRBV29-1
length: 13

CDR3: CASSYSRDSDTEAFF
J: TRBJ1-1
V: TRBV6-6
length: 15

CDR3: CASSRGNSPLHF
J: TRBJ1-6
V: TRBV19
length: 12

CDR3: CATSEEIRTEAFF
J: TRBJ1-1
V: TRBV19
length: 13

CDR3: CASSLTGTGNYEQYF
J: TRBJ2-7
V: TRBV18
length: 15

CDR3: CASGTRGDNEQFF
J: TRBJ2-1
V: TRBV6-1
length: 13

CDR3: CASGSGGEETQYF
J: TRBJ2-5
V: TRBV30
length: 13

CDR3: CASSMDRDTGQPQHF
J: TRBJ1-5
V: TRBV19
length: 15

CDR3: CASSSRTGGDETQYF
J: TRBJ2-5
V: TRBV7-2
length: 15

CDR3: CASSSTSSYEQYF
J: TRBJ2-7
V: TRBV27
length: 13

CDR3: CAWSVRAGYGYTF
J: TRBJ1-2
V: TRBV30
length: 13

CDR3: CASTKDGLAGATDTQYF
J: TRBJ2-3
V: TRBV4-1
length: 17

CDR3: CASSLQTGSNQPQHF
J: TRBJ1-5
V: TRBV7-2
length: 15

CDR3: CASSFHSGVSSYEQYF
J: TRBJ2-7
V: TRBV27
length: 16

CDR3: CASSSYRAQETQYF
J: TRBJ2-5
V: TRBV7-9
length: 14

CDR3: CASSGDRGIEKLFF
J: TRBJ1-4
V: TRBV2
length: 14

CDR3: CAWSVATTGREDEAFF
J: TRBJ1-1
V: TRBV30
length: 16

CDR3: CASSPGGRTEAFF
J: TRBJ1-1
V: TRBV5-4
length: 13

CDR3: CASSYGQGGNEQYF
J: TRBJ2-7
V: TRBV6-5
length: 14

CDR3: CASTTNTGNTEAFF
J: TRBJ1-1
V: TRBV19
length: 14

CDR3: CASSLTVRTPSYEQYF
J: TRBJ2-7
V: TRBV4-2
length: 16

CDR3: CAWSVRRQPQETQYF
J: TRBJ2-5
V: TRBV30
length: 15

CDR3: CASSGGWTGGTEAFF
J: TRBJ1-1
V: TRBV9
length: 15

CDR3: CASSQEKNWEPSSYEQYF
J: TRBJ2-7
V: TRBV4-1
length: 18

CDR3: CASSIKSQGSLGRKLFF
J: TRBJ1-4
V: TRBV19
length: 17

CDR3: CASSLNRGTQYF
J: TRBJ2-5
V: TRBV7-2
length: 12